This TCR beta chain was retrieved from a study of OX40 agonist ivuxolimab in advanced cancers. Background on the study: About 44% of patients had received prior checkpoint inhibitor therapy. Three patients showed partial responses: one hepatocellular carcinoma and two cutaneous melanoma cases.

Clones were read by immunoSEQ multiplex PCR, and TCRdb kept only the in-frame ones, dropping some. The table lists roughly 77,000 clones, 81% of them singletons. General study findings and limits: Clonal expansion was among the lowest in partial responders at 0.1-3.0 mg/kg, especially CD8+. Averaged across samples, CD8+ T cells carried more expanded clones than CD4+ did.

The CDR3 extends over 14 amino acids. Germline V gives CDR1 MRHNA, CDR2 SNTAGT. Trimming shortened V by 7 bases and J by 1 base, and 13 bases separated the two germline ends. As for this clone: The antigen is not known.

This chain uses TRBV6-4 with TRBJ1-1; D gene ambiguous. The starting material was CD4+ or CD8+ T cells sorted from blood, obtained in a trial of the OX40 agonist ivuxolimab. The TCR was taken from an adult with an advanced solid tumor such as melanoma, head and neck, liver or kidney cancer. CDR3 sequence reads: CASTSDGKNTEAFF. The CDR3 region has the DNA TGTGCCAGCACTTCGGACGGAAAGAACACTGAAGCTTTCTTT.